This T cell receptor beta chain was captured in a study of human T cells and chemical hapten exposure. Study-level background: Per-sample TCR yields varied mainly from small pooled library volume differences.

Germline CDR1 and CDR2: MGHDK and SYGVNS. The CDR3 extends over 17 amino acids. With 3 bases clipped from V and 0 bases from J, the junction kept 8 bases outside the gene matches. As the library was built, unique molecular identifiers were attached to individual cDNA molecules. TCRdb analysed the RACE reads with MiXCR anew, one entry per CDR3 protein. The data show under 45,000 distinct CDR3 sequences, roughly 5% seen once. This clonotype occurred many times. This sample's time point: healthy volunteer bleed at 6 weeks. Unfractionated whole blood was the source of the extracted total RNA. Specimen: whole blood. This receptor was obtained from a human donor in good health. Some clones in this sample may be carry-over from other donors' samples. The rearrangement joins TRBV25-1 to TRBJ2-3; 8 nucleotides line up with TRBD2. For the CDR3, the DNA is TGTGCCAGCAGTGAGCGGGGGGCCCTCGCTAGCACAGATACGCAGTATTTT. Translation: CASSERGALASTDTQYF.